This T cell receptor beta chain was retrieved from a study of neurological immune-mediated disorders. Study-wide points: A possible signature was seen in one related-CDR3 cluster, into which phylogenetic grouping placed the repertoires of 18 of 34 multiple sclerosis patients. Multiple sclerosis, the disease with the least TCR clonal expansion, fell below healthy controls, whereas HTLV-1-associated myelopathy showed the most. No link was found between any clinical or MRI feature and the multiple sclerosis repertoire cluster.

There are many counts of this clonotype. What it binds is unknown. Via MiXCR, TCRdb re-called the 5' RACE reads, giving one row per CDR3 protein. This sample yields 60,000 or so distinct CDR3 sequences, of which approximately 3.6% are seen a single time; roughly 7% belongs to the top ten. Germline loops: CDR1 SEHNR, CDR2 FQNEAQ (reference sequence). The length of the CDR3 is 19 residues. Trimming removed 1 base at V and 4 bases at J, with 25 bases between. Material for sequencing was PBMCs. The receptor's source is a woman aged 60-70 years with multiple sclerosis. The V gene is TRBV7-9, the J gene TRBJ1-1; D may be TRBD1 (5 bases). CDR3 DNA sequence: TGTGCCAGCAGCTTAGGGGGAATGGGGCGCGAGGGGCGGGGCACTGAAGCTTTCTTT. Protein product: CASSLGGMGREGRGTEAFF.